There are a few counts of the clone carrying this T cell receptor beta chain. What it binds is unknown. The data stem from a study of T cell responses to AZD1222 COVID-19 vaccine. Study outcomes and limitations: Spike-specific TCR repertoires showed rising breadth and depth after two AZD1222 doses. Among spike-specific TCRs, nearly half reportedly target unmutated variant regions. Clonal diversity was possibly underestimated, and white British individuals and females predominated among donors. Baseline antibody screening turned up just a handful of seropositive AZD1222 recipients.

This CDR3 contains 15 residues. The J segment lost 2 bases and the V segment lost 11 bases, leaving 7 bases of the junction unmatched. CDR1 is WNHNN, CDR2 SYGVQD, per germline (reference sequence). Clones were sequenced by immunoSEQ multiplex PCR, and TCRdb holds only the in-frame ones, with some missing. The table includes tens of thousands of clones, approximately 83% detected once. The TCR was taken from an adult in good health. Sequences were derived from peripheral blood, sampled on day 0 of AZD1222 vaccination. V usage is TRBV10-1 and J usage is TRBJ2-1, with 12 bases aligning to TRBD2. DNA for the CDR3: TGCGCCTTGAGAACTAGCGGGAGGACCTACAATGAGCAGTTCTTC. This sequence encodes CALRTSGRTYNEQFF.